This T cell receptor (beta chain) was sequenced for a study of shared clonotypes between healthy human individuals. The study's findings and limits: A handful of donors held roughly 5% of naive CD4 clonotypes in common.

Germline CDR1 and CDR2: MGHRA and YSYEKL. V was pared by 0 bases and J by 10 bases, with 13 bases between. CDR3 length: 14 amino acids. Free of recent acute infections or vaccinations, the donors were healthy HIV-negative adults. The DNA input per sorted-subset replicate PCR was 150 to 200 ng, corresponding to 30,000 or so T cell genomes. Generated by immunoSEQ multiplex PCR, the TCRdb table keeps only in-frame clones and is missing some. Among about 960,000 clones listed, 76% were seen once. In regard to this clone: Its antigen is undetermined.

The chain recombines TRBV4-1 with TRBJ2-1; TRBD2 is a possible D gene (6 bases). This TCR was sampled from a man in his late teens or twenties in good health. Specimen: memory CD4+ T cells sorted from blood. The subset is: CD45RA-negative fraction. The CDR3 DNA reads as TGCGCCAGCAGCCAAGATGAGCGGGTAAGCGAGCAGTTCTTC. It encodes CASSQDERVSEQFF.